The clone carrying this T cell receptor (beta chain) was counted only a few times. TCRdb used MiXCR to reprocess the 5' RACE reads, holding one entry per CDR3 protein. The sample holds some 150,000 distinct CDR3 sequences, around 5.8% seen once. The data belong to a study of T-cell memory formation after mild COVID-19. CDR1 and CDR2 (germline): SGHRS, YFSETQ. This CDR3 has 14 amino acids. J was trimmed by 5 bases and V by 1 base; bases with no gene match: 2. V usage is TRBV5-1 and J usage is TRBJ1-4, with TRBD1 identical over 7 bases. The receptor was derived from an adult woman who had mild COVID-19 (a few samples of this study predate the infection). Cell type and time point are not known. Source material: PBMCs or a T cell subset sorted from them (not recorded which). The CDR3 DNA follows: TGCGCCAGCAGCTTGACCAGGGGGAATGAAAAACTGTTTTTT. As protein: CASSLTRGNEKLFF.